The source of this TCR beta chain is a study of blood T cells in healthy people across ages. Study-level findings and limits: Long-lived donors carried more naive CD4+ cells and greater diversity than aged donors. A roughly linear fall in TCR beta diversity per million T cells was seen with increasing age.

This clonotype was recorded at least ten times. As yet, its antigen is unknown. This CDR3 spans 14 amino acids. Germline V gives CDR1 SQVTM, CDR2 ANQGSEA. V lost 0 bases and J lost 1, with 8 bases in between. Then a second PCR, running roughly 7 to 12 cycles, was carried out with a sample-barcoded 5' primer and a J-beta primer mix. Every cDNA was tagged by a template-switch adaptor with 12 random nucleotides. MiXCR, run by TCRdb on the 5' RACE reads, gives a single entry per CDR3 protein. The sample lists about 730,000 distinct CDR3 sequences, roughly 43% occurring once. The chain is built from TRBV29-1 and TRBJ2-3; no reliable D call. The source is a woman aged 60-70 years in good health. Sequencing used blood. CDR3 in DNA: TGCAGCGTTGAAGATACGGCTGGCACAGATACGCAGTATTTT. Residues: CSVEDTAGTDTQYF.